These T cell receptor beta chains were read from a single sample in a study of preoperative IRX-2 immunotherapy in early breast cancer. Clones were sequenced by immunoSEQ multiplex PCR, and TCRdb holds only the in-frame ones, with some missing. The profile covers approximately 27,000 clones, with roughly 77% appearing a single time and about 1.2% taken by the ten largest. The source material was lymph node tissue, sampled after IRX-2 immunotherapy. The receptors were gathered from a human donor with breast cancer. CDR3s include the opening cysteine and the closing phenylalanine or tryptophan. Each record gives: clone size, J gene, CDR3 length, V gene, D gene, CDR3 protein, CDR3 DNA. A D gene is named only where the DNA matches it firmly. Rows give clone size only sometimes, using once, few, many, or a class for an expanded clone.

clone_size: NA; j_call: TRBJ1-2; cdr3_length: 16; v_call: TRBV12-5; d_call: NA; cdr3_aa: CASGLDTGRTNYGYTF; cdr3_nt: TGTGCTAGTGGTTTGGATACAGGACGAACAAACTATGGCTACACCTTC
clone_size: large; j_call: TRBJ1-2; cdr3_length: 17; v_call: TRBV11-3; d_call: TRBD1; cdr3_aa: CASSLEFLGQGKSGYTF; cdr3_nt: TGTGCCAGCAGCTTGGAATTTTTAGGACAGGGAAAGTCTGGCTACACCTTC
clone_size: NA; j_call: TRBJ2-7; cdr3_length: 15; v_call: TRBV30; d_call: TRBD1; cdr3_aa: CAWNPGQGASYEQYF; cdr3_nt: TGTGCCTGGAACCCGGGACAGGGGGCTTCATACGAGCAGTACTTC
clone_size: few; j_call: TRBJ1-5; cdr3_length: 12; v_call: TRBV30; d_call: NA; cdr3_aa: CAWSEGVQPQHF; cdr3_nt: TGTGCCTGGAGTGAAGGGGTACAGCCCCAGCATTTT
clone_size: NA; j_call: TRBJ1-5; cdr3_length: 15; v_call: TRBV4-1; d_call: NA; cdr3_aa: CASSQALGTIQPQHF; cdr3_nt: TGCGCCAGCAGCCAAGCACTGGGGACAATTCAGCCCCAGCATTTT
clone_size: once; j_call: TRBJ1-5; cdr3_length: 14; v_call: TRBV2; d_call: NA; cdr3_aa: CASTGRVSNQPQHF; cdr3_nt: TGTGCCAGCACCGGACGGGTTAGCAATCAGCCCCAGCATTTT
clone_size: NA; j_call: TRBJ2-3; cdr3_length: 17; v_call: TRBV1; d_call: NA; cdr3_aa: CASSRYLAGAPTDTQYF; cdr3_nt: TGCGCCAGCAGCCGATATTTAGCGGGGGCCCCCACAGATACGCAGTATTTT
clone_size: NA; j_call: TRBJ2-1; cdr3_length: 15; v_call: TRBV10-2; d_call: TRBD2; cdr3_aa: CASSVLAGAYNEQFF; cdr3_nt: TGCGCCAGCAGTGTCCTAGCGGGGGCGTACAATGAGCAGTTCTTC
clone_size: NA; j_call: TRBJ1-4; cdr3_length: 16; v_call: TRBV6-8; d_call: TRBD1; cdr3_aa: CASSPRGQGGNEKLFF; cdr3_nt: TGTGCCAGCAGCCCAAGGGGACAGGGCGGTAATGAAAAACTGTTTTTT
clone_size: NA; j_call: TRBJ1-4; cdr3_length: 15; v_call: TRBV6-8; d_call: NA; cdr3_aa: CASSYEGAANEKLFF; cdr3_nt: TGTGCCAGCAGTTACGAGGGTGCGGCTAATGAAAAACTGTTTTTT
clone_size: NA; j_call: TRBJ1-1; cdr3_length: 14; v_call: TRBV15; d_call: NA; cdr3_aa: CATSRPDSYTEAFF; cdr3_nt: TGTGCCACCAGCCGGCCGGACAGCTACACTGAAGCTTTCTTT
clone_size: NA; j_call: TRBJ2-3; cdr3_length: 16; v_call: TRBV19; d_call: TRBD2; cdr3_aa: CASSIRLAGDTDTQYF; cdr3_nt: TGTGCCAGTAGTATCAGGTTAGCGGGGGACACAGATACGCAGTATTTT
clone_size: NA; j_call: TRBJ1-4; cdr3_length: 14; v_call: TRBV19; d_call: NA; cdr3_aa: CASSITAGGEKLFF; cdr3_nt: TGTGCCAGTAGTATTACAGCGGGAGGAGAAAAACTGTTTTTT
clone_size: NA; j_call: TRBJ1-1; cdr3_length: 15; v_call: TRBV19; d_call: TRBD1; cdr3_aa: CASSGIGTVNTEAFF; cdr3_nt: TGTGCCAGTAGTGGAATTGGGACAGTGAACACTGAAGCTTTCTTT
clone_size: few; j_call: TRBJ1-2; cdr3_length: 15; v_call: TRBV18; d_call: NA; cdr3_aa: CASSPGADSNYGYTF; cdr3_nt: TGTGCCAGCTCACCAGGGGCCGACAGTAACTATGGCTACACCTTC
clone_size: NA; j_call: TRBJ2-1; cdr3_length: 13; v_call: TRBV30; d_call: NA; cdr3_aa: CAWSVGTPNEQFF; cdr3_nt: TGTGCCTGGAGTGTTGGGACACCAAATGAGCAGTTCTTC
clone_size: NA; j_call: TRBJ1-1; cdr3_length: 14; v_call: TRBV29-1; d_call: NA; cdr3_aa: CSVVLRPGSTEAFF; cdr3_nt: TGCAGCGTTGTACTTCGGCCGGGCTCAACTGAAGCTTTCTTT
clone_size: NA; j_call: TRBJ1-6; cdr3_length: 13; v_call: TRBV7-1; d_call: NA; cdr3_aa: CASRPGQNSPLHF; cdr3_nt: TGTGCCAGCAGGCCTGGACAGAATTCACCCCTCCACTTT
clone_size: NA; j_call: TRBJ1-3; cdr3_length: 15; v_call: TRBV6-4; d_call: NA; cdr3_aa: CASKVALPSGNTIYF; cdr3_nt: TGTGCCAGCAAGGTCGCGCTTCCCTCTGGAAACACCATATATTTT
clone_size: few; j_call: TRBJ1-3; cdr3_length: 15; v_call: TRBV18; d_call: NA; cdr3_aa: CASSPQDSSGNTIYF; cdr3_nt: TGTGCCAGCTCACCGCAGGACAGCTCTGGAAACACCATATATTTT
clone_size: few; j_call: TRBJ1-2; cdr3_length: 14; v_call: TRBV6-8; d_call: NA; cdr3_aa: CASSYTQGASGYTF; cdr3_nt: TGTGCCAGCAGTTACACGCAGGGAGCCTCTGGCTACACCTTC
clone_size: once; j_call: TRBJ1-2; cdr3_length: 13; v_call: TRBV29-1; d_call: NA; cdr3_aa: CSVGPVSGDGYTF; cdr3_nt: TGCAGCGTTGGTCCCGTGTCAGGGGATGGCTACACCTTC
clone_size: NA; j_call: TRBJ1-4; cdr3_length: 12; v_call: TRBV18; d_call: NA; cdr3_aa: CASSELQEKLFF; cdr3_nt: TGTGCCAGCTCAGAATTACAGGAAAAACTGTTTTTT
clone_size: NA; j_call: TRBJ1-2; cdr3_length: 14; v_call: TRBV25-1; d_call: TRBD1; cdr3_aa: CASSDQGQAYGYTF; cdr3_nt: TGTGCCAGCAGTGACCAGGGACAGGCGTATGGCTACACCTTC
clone_size: NA; j_call: TRBJ1-2; cdr3_length: 16; v_call: TRBV15; d_call: NA; cdr3_aa: CATSRSAEAGHDGYTF; cdr3_nt: TGTGCCACCAGCAGATCCGCCGAGGCAGGGCATGATGGCTACACCTTC
clone_size: NA; j_call: TRBJ1-5; cdr3_length: 15; v_call: TRBV15; d_call: NA; cdr3_aa: CATTRDRGEYQPQHF; cdr3_nt: TGTGCCACCACCAGAGATAGAGGGGAATATCAGCCCCAGCATTTT
clone_size: NA; j_call: TRBJ1-5; cdr3_length: 15; v_call: TRBV30; d_call: NA; cdr3_aa: CAWSTPGGAPRPQHF; cdr3_nt: TGTGCCTGGAGTACCCCGGGGGGGGCCCCTCGACCCCAGCATTTT
clone_size: once; j_call: TRBJ2-3; cdr3_length: 18; v_call: TRBV4-1; d_call: TRBD2; cdr3_aa: CASSQSRLAGDLGDTQYF; cdr3_nt: TGCGCCAGCAGCCAATCCCGACTAGCGGGGGACCTCGGAGATACGCAGTATTTT
clone_size: NA; j_call: TRBJ2-1; cdr3_length: 13; v_call: TRBV9; d_call: NA; cdr3_aa: CASSGQTINEQFF; cdr3_nt: TGTGCCAGCAGTGGACAGACAATCAATGAGCAGTTCTTC
clone_size: NA; j_call: TRBJ2-5; cdr3_length: 15; v_call: TRBV5-1; d_call: TRBD1; cdr3_aa: CASSQDPGQQETQYF; cdr3_nt: TGCGCCAGCAGCCAAGACCCGGGACAGCAAGAGACCCAGTACTTC
clone_size: NA; j_call: TRBJ2-5; cdr3_length: 16; v_call: TRBV30; d_call: TRBD2; cdr3_aa: CAWSVSGGAQQETQYF; cdr3_nt: TGTGCCTGGAGTGTTTCCGGGGGGGCCCAACAGGAGACCCAGTACTTC
clone_size: NA; j_call: TRBJ2-7; cdr3_length: 15; v_call: TRBV15; d_call: TRBD1; cdr3_aa: CATSRDRYRGDEQYF; cdr3_nt: TGTGCCACCAGCAGAGATCGATACAGGGGGGACGAGCAGTACTTC
clone_size: NA; j_call: TRBJ2-6; cdr3_length: 17; v_call: TRBV30; d_call: NA; cdr3_aa: CAWSVGAVYSGANVLTF; cdr3_nt: TGTGCCTGGAGTGTAGGGGCAGTGTACTCTGGGGCCAACGTCCTGACTTTC
clone_size: once; j_call: TRBJ1-6; cdr3_length: 12; v_call: TRBV6-8; d_call: NA; cdr3_aa: CASGPRASPLHF; cdr3_nt: TGTGCCAGCGGTCCGAGGGCTTCACCCCTCCACTTT
clone_size: NA; j_call: TRBJ1-1; cdr3_length: 13; v_call: TRBV19; d_call: NA; cdr3_aa: CASSIGGATEAFF; cdr3_nt: TGTGCCAGTAGTATAGGGGGCGCGACTGAAGCTTTCTTT
clone_size: NA; j_call: TRBJ1-5; cdr3_length: 14; v_call: TRBV6-8; d_call: NA; cdr3_aa: CASSARVEYQPQHF; cdr3_nt: TGTGCCAGCAGTGCTCGGGTGGAGTATCAGCCCCAGCATTTT
clone_size: few; j_call: TRBJ2-7; cdr3_length: 14; v_call: TRBV6-8; d_call: NA; cdr3_aa: CASSRVDSTYEQYF; cdr3_nt: TGTGCCAGCAGTCGGGTGGACAGTACCTACGAGCAGTACTTC
clone_size: NA; j_call: TRBJ1-1; cdr3_length: 13; v_call: TRBV6-8; d_call: TRBD1; cdr3_aa: CAITRDRNTEAFF; cdr3_nt: TGTGCCATCACCAGGGACAGAAACACTGAAGCTTTCTTT
clone_size: NA; j_call: TRBJ2-2; cdr3_length: 14; v_call: TRBV6-8; d_call: NA; cdr3_aa: CASSLGPSTGELFF; cdr3_nt: TGTGCCAGCAGTCTCGGACCCAGCACCGGGGAGCTGTTTTTT
clone_size: NA; j_call: TRBJ2-5; cdr3_length: 12; v_call: TRBV19; d_call: NA; cdr3_aa: CASSIWGETQYF; cdr3_nt: TGTGCCAGTAGTATATGGGGAGAGACCCAGTACTTC
clone_size: NA; j_call: TRBJ1-1; cdr3_length: 14; v_call: TRBV5-1; d_call: NA; cdr3_aa: CASSIQAQNTEAFF; cdr3_nt: TGCGCCAGCAGCATACAGGCCCAGAACACTGAAGCTTTCTTT
clone_size: NA; j_call: TRBJ1-6; cdr3_length: 15; v_call: TRBV18; d_call: TRBD1; cdr3_aa: CASSSAGQVFGPLHF; cdr3_nt: TGTGCCAGCTCATCAGCCGGACAGGTTTTTGGACCCCTCCACTTT
clone_size: NA; j_call: TRBJ1-4; cdr3_length: 14; v_call: TRBV6-8; d_call: TRBD1; cdr3_aa: CASSYRQGREKLFF; cdr3_nt: TGTGCCAGCAGTTACCGACAGGGTCGAGAAAAACTGTTTTTT
clone_size: medium-sized; j_call: TRBJ1-1; cdr3_length: 14; v_call: TRBV6-1; d_call: TRBD1; cdr3_aa: CASSEGTGGTEAFF; cdr3_nt: TGTGCCAGCAGTGAAGGGACAGGGGGGACTGAAGCTTTCTTT
clone_size: NA; j_call: TRBJ2-3; cdr3_length: 12; v_call: TRBV19; d_call: NA; cdr3_aa: CASRTIGDTQYF; cdr3_nt: TGTGCCAGTAGGACGATTGGAGATACGCAGTATTTT
clone_size: NA; j_call: TRBJ2-1; cdr3_length: 15; v_call: TRBV7-5; d_call: NA; cdr3_aa: CASTITGEEYNEQFF; cdr3_nt: TGTGCCAGCACCATAACAGGGGAAGAGTACAATGAGCAGTTCTTC
clone_size: NA; j_call: TRBJ1-5; cdr3_length: 15; v_call: TRBV10-3; d_call: TRBD1; cdr3_aa: CAISEGRDSDQPQHF; cdr3_nt: TGTGCCATCAGTGAGGGGAGGGACAGCGATCAGCCCCAGCATTTT
clone_size: once; j_call: TRBJ1-3; cdr3_length: 17; v_call: TRBV5-1; d_call: TRBD1; cdr3_aa: CASQSNPGGIGRNTIYF; cdr3_nt: TGCGCCAGCCAATCGAATCCAGGGGGCATCGGGAGAAACACCATATATTTT
clone_size: NA; j_call: TRBJ1-6; cdr3_length: 14; v_call: TRBV19; d_call: NA; cdr3_aa: CASSEGGGNSPLHF; cdr3_nt: TGTGCCAGTAGTGAAGGGGGAGGGAATTCACCCCTCCACTTT
clone_size: NA; j_call: TRBJ1-5; cdr3_length: 14; v_call: TRBV30; d_call: NA; cdr3_aa: CAWSFDSENQPQHF; cdr3_nt: TGTGCCTGGAGTTTCGACAGTGAAAATCAGCCCCAGCATTTT
clone_size: NA; j_call: TRBJ2-6; cdr3_length: 19; v_call: TRBV19; d_call: NA; cdr3_aa: CASSARPGDQSSGANVLTF; cdr3_nt: TGTGCCAGTAGCGCTAGACCGGGGGATCAGAGCTCTGGGGCCAACGTCCTGACTTTC
clone_size: once; j_call: TRBJ2-1; cdr3_length: 14; v_call: TRBV10-2; d_call: NA; cdr3_aa: CASSESRGDHEQFF; cdr3_nt: TGCGCCAGCAGTGAGTCCCGAGGAGACCATGAGCAGTTCTTC
clone_size: NA; j_call: TRBJ2-5; cdr3_length: 16; v_call: TRBV15; d_call: NA; cdr3_aa: CATSRERHAQGETQYF; cdr3_nt: TGTGCCACCAGCAGAGAGCGACATGCCCAGGGAGAGACCCAGTACTTC
clone_size: NA; j_call: TRBJ1-1; cdr3_length: 14; v_call: TRBV28; d_call: NA; cdr3_aa: CASSLAGGNTEAFF; cdr3_nt: TGTGCCAGCAGTTTAGCCGGGGGCAACACTGAAGCTTTCTTT
clone_size: NA; j_call: TRBJ1-1; cdr3_length: 16; v_call: TRBV6-8; d_call: NA; cdr3_aa: CASSYSPGVVNTEAFF; cdr3_nt: TGTGCCAGCAGTTACTCCCCAGGGGTGGTGAACACTGAAGCTTTCTTT
clone_size: once; j_call: TRBJ1-5; cdr3_length: 16; v_call: TRBV19; d_call: TRBD1; cdr3_aa: CASRTTGTGGNQPQHF; cdr3_nt: TGTGCCAGTAGGACTACCGGGACAGGGGGCAATCAGCCCCAGCATTTT
clone_size: NA; j_call: TRBJ1-2; cdr3_length: 14; v_call: TRBV29-1; d_call: TRBD1; cdr3_aa: CSATTGGGMYGYTF; cdr3_nt: TGCAGCGCCACGACAGGGGGCGGGATGTATGGCTACACCTTC